Reported below is one T cell receptor (beta chain). Its antigen remains unidentified. The data derive from a study of shared clonotypes between healthy human individuals. Study background: Donors consisted of two women and three men between 18 and 49.

Whole-study results and caveats: The naive CD4 repertoires of several donors were compared, and about 5% of clonotypes were shared. What naive subsets generally showed was a larger estimated richness than memory subsets showed.

The length of the CDR3 is 13 residues. Trimming removed 5 bases from V and 5 bases from J, with 10 bases in between. In germline, CDR1 is KGHSH, CDR2 LQKENI. Generated by immunoSEQ multiplex PCR, the TCRdb table keeps only in-frame clones and is missing some. The table shows about 1.5 million clones, with 95% to 99% occurring only once. V usage is TRBV18 and J usage is TRBJ2-1, with D perhaps TRBD1 (5 bases). The source is a man aged 30-40 years in good health. Sequenced material: naive CD4+ T cells sorted from blood. Subset given: CD45RA+ positively selected. The CDR3 DNA is TGTGCCAGCTCAGGGGCGCCCGACAATGAGCAGTTCTTC. This sequence encodes CASSGAPDNEQFF.